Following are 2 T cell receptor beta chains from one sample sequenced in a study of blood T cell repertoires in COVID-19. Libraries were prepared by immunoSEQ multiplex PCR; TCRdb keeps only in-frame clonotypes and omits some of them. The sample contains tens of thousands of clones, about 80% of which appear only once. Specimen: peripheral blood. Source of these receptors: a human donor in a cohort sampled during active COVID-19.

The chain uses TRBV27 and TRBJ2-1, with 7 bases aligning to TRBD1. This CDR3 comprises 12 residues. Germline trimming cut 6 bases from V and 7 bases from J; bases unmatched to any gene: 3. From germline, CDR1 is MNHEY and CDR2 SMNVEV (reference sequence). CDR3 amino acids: CASSQTGNEQFF. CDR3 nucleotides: TGTGCCAGCAGCCAGACAGGGAATGAGCAGTTCTTC.

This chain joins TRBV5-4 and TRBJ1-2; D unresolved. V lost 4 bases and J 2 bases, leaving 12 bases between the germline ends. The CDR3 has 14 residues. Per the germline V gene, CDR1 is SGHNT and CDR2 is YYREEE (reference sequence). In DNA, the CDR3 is TGTGCCAGCAGCACACTGACTCCGAACTATGGCTACACCTTC. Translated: CASSTLTPNYGYTF.